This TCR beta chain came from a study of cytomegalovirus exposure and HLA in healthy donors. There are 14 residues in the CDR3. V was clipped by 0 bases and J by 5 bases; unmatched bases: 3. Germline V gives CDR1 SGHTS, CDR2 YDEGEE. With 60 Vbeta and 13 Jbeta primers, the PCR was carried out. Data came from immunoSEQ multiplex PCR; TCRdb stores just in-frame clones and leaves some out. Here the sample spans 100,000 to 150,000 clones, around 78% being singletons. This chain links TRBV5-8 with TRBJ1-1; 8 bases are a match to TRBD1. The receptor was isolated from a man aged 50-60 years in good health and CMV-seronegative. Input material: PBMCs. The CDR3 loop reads CASSLVWTGTEAFF. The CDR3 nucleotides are TGTGCCAGCAGCTTGGTTTGGACAGGGACTGAAGCTTTCTTT.